This T cell receptor beta chain was profiled in a study of blood T cells in healthy people across ages. Overall study: The capture of about one barcoded beta molecule per two T cells was achieved by template switching.

Drawn from each donor were around 9.1 milliliters of peripheral blood. Per the germline V gene, CDR1 is MNHEY and CDR2 is SVGEGT. This CDR3 comprises 13 residues. Trimming left V 10 bases short and J 2 bases short, with 15 bases between. PCR was performed a second time for roughly 7 to 12 cycles using a sample-barcoded 5' primer and a J-beta primer mix. TCRdb itself ran the 5' RACE reads through MiXCR, one entry per CDR3 protein. This sample has 870,000 or so distinct CDR3 sequences, with 29% found just once. The TCR was taken from a woman older than 75 in good health. The chain combines TRBV6-2 or TRBV6-3 with TRBJ2-7; D possibly corresponds to TRBD2 (5 bases). Material for sequencing was blood. The CDR3 protein is CATGVDPPYEQYF. The CDR3 DNA is TGTGCCACCGGGGTGGACCCTCCCTACGAGCAGTACTTC.